The 32 T cell receptor beta chains below come from one sample, sequenced in a study of shared clonotypes between healthy human individuals. The assay was immunoSEQ multiplex PCR, and TCRdb's table has in-frame clones only and misses some. The sample consists of millions of clones, 95% of them appearing once. The sequenced material came from naive CD4+ T cells sorted from blood. Subset reported: CD45RA+ positively selected. These receptors originate from a man between 18 and 29 years old in good health.

This clone was detected only once. The CDR3 DNA reads TGCGCCAGCAGCTCGACGGGTACTAACTATGGCTACACCTTC. Its protein is CASSSTGTNYGYTF. The rearrangement uses TRBV5-1 and TRBJ1-2, with D unclear. The CDR3 loop spans 14 amino acids. Trimming removed 3 bases at V and 0 bases at J, with 9 bases between. Germline V gene data show CDR1 as SGHRS and CDR2 as YFSETQ. The complete variable domain, with remaining parts taken from reference TRBV5-1 and TRBJ1-2, reads KAGVTQTPRYLIKTRGQQVTLSCSPISGHRSVSWYQQTPGQGLQFLFEYFSETQRNKGNFPGRFSGRQFSNSRSEMNVSTLELGDSALYLCASSSTGTNYGYTFGSGTRLTVV.

CDR3 sequence (DNA): TGTGCCAGCAGCTTGGGGGGGACGGGGCAGCCCCAGCATTTT. Translated, it gives CASSLGGTGQPQHF. The rearrangement uses TRBV5-6 and TRBJ1-5; a weak D match, TRBD1 (5 bases). The CDR3 totals 14 residues. The ends were cut back, 0 bases at V and 7 bases at J, with 11 bases in the middle. CDR1 and CDR2 (germline): SGHDT, YYEEEE.

CDR3 in amino acids: CASSSSQLGYQETQYF. As DNA, the CDR3 is TGTGCCAGCAGTTCATCCCAACTAGGGTACCAAGAGACCCAGTACTTC. The rearrangement joins TRBV27 to TRBJ2-5, with D tentatively TRBD2 (5 bases). Trimming left V 4 bases short and J 0 bases short, with 15 bases between. Germline V gene sequence: CDR1 MNHEY, CDR2 SMNVEV (reference sequence). CDR3 length equals 16 residues.

A note on this clone: This CDR3 is also generated by other DNA sequences in the sample. The J gene is TRBJ2-7, the V gene TRBV18; possibly TRBD1 or TRBD2 for D (5 bases each). The germline gives CDR1 KGHSH, CDR2 LQKENI. The CDR3 has 14 residues. V dropped 2 bases and J dropped 4 bases, with 12 bases sitting between them. The CDR3 DNA follows: TGTGCCAGCTCACCAGGGACCTCTGGGTACGAGCAGTACTTC. The encoded protein is CASSPGTSGYEQYF.

As regards this clone: In the same sample, other DNA sequences code for this CDR3. V usage is TRBV10-3 and J usage is TRBJ1-1; D remains unclear. Germline values: CDR1 ENHRY, CDR2 SYGVKD. The CDR3 runs to 14 residues. Trimming shortened V by 2 bases and J by 1 base, and 8 bases separated the two germline ends. The CDR3 here is CAISEGRENTEAFF. In nucleotides, the CDR3 is TGTGCCATCAGTGAGGGACGGGAGAACACTGAAGCTTTCTTT.

V is TRBV2 and J is TRBJ1-6; 7 nucleotides line up with TRBD1. CDR3 length equals 21 residues. With V trimmed by 3 bases and J by 8 bases, 25 bases remained unmatched. The germline gives CDR1 SNHLY, CDR2 FYNNEI. The CDR3 sequence is CASSDPSRLRGPGGFHSPLHF. The DNA for the CDR3 is TGTGCCAGCAGTGACCCATCCCGCCTTAGGGGGCCCGGAGGGTTTCATTCACCCCTCCACTTT.

Regarding this clone: Within the sample, other DNA sequences also encode this same CDR3. The V gene is TRBV10-3, the J gene TRBJ2-3; no definite D call. The CDR3 spans 13 residues. Per the germline V gene, CDR1 is ENHRY and CDR2 is SYGVKD. Trimming cost V 0 bases and J 6 bases, with 7 bases left between them. The CDR3 nucleotides are TGTGCCATCAGTGAGTCAGGTTCGGATACGCAGTATTTT. Its translation is CAISESGSDTQYF.

The chain carries TRBV30 and TRBJ1-1; D perhaps matches TRBD1 (5 bases). Trimming took off 0 bases at V and 9 bases at J, with 14 bases between the two ends. The CDR3 loop spans 13 amino acids. Germline V lookup: CDR1 GTSNPN, CDR2 SVGIG (reference sequence). CDR3 region: CAWSVRAAGQAFF. The CDR3 DNA reads TGTGCCTGGAGTGTACGGGCGGCAGGGCAAGCTTTCTTT.

The V and J genes are TRBV5-1 and TRBJ1-1; D is possibly TRBD1 (5 bases). The germline V gene has CDR1 SGHRS and CDR2 YFSETQ. The CDR3 loop spans 14 amino acids. With 0 bases removed from V and 7 bases from J, the gap between germline ends came to 13 bases. The CDR3 here is CASSLAGQGLEAFF. Written as DNA, the CDR3 is TGCGCCAGCAGCTTGGCGGGTCAGGGACTTGAAGCTTTCTTT.

The chain employs TRBV29-1 and TRBJ1-1; D remains unclear. The CDR3 runs to 11 residues. The V gene's germline CDR1 is SQVTM and CDR2 ANQGSEA. V lost 5 bases, J lost 3 bases, and 7 bases lay in between. The CDR3 loop is CSVNPHTEAFF. Written as DNA, the CDR3 is TGCAGCGTTAACCCGCACACTGAAGCTTTCTTT.

The V and J genes are TRBV28 and TRBJ1-1; D ambiguous. Germline lookup yields CDR1 MDHEN and CDR2 SYDVKM. Deletions cut 8 bases from V and 1 base from J, with 5 bases between. The CDR3 sequence is 11 residues long. The DNA for the CDR3 is TGTGCCAGCCAACAGAACACTGAAGCTTTCTTT. Encoded protein: CASQQNTEAFF.

The chain recombines TRBV6-1 with TRBJ2-3; 11 positions match TRBD1. CDR1 is MNHNS, CDR2 SASEGT, per germline. The CDR3 sequence is 14 residues long. V trimming: 11 bases; J trimming: 5 bases; junction bases outside the gene matches: 9. CDR3 nucleotides: TGTGCCGGCCAGGACAGGGGGCGAGGAGATACGCAGTATTTT. This codes for CAGQDRGRGDTQYF.

The rearrangement joins TRBV27 to TRBJ2-7; D is unclear. CDR1 MNHEY and CDR2 SMNVEV come from the germline V gene (reference sequence). Trimming shortened V by 7 bases and J by 0 bases, and 7 bases separated the two germline ends. The CDR3 is made up of 12 amino acids. Here the CDR3 reads CASTASSYEQYF. CDR3 DNA: TGTGCCAGCACCGCCTCCTCCTACGAGCAGTACTTC.

As regards this clone: Other DNA sequences from this sample encode an identical CDR3 as well. The chain uses TRBV5-4 and TRBJ2-3; 12 bases align to TRBD2. CDR3 length equals 16 residues. CDR1 and CDR2 (germline): SGHNT, YYREEE (reference sequence). V lost 1 base and J lost 1; bases outside the gene matches: 1. Written as DNA, the CDR3 is TGTGCCAGCAGCTTGCGACTAGCGGGAGGCACAGATACGCAGTATTTT. Encoded protein: CASSLRLAGGTDTQYF.

This chain joins TRBV18 and TRBJ1-2; unclear D gene. Deletions cut 3 bases from V and 10 bases from J, with 18 bases between. This CDR3 contains 14 residues. Germline lookup yields CDR1 KGHSH and CDR2 LQKENI. For the CDR3, the DNA is TGTGCCAGCTCACCTCTGGACGTAACTAGCCCCTACACCTTC. Translation: CASSPLDVTSPYTF.

The V and J genes are TRBV2 and TRBJ2-7; 10 positions agree with TRBD1. The CDR3 length is 13 residues. Germline V CDR1 and CDR2: SNHLY, FYNNEI. The V segment lost 7 bases and the J segment 3 bases; nucleotides outside the gene matches: 3. The CDR3 loop is CASMGQGNYEQYF. In DNA, the CDR3 is TGTGCCAGCATGGGACAGGGGAACTACGAGCAGTACTTC. The complete variable domain, with remaining parts taken from reference TRBV2 and TRBJ2-7, reads EPEVTQTPSHQVTQMGQEVILRCVPISNHLYFYWYRQILGQKVEFLVSFYNNEISEKSEIFDDQFSVERPDGSNFTLKIRSTKLEDSAMYFCASMGQGNYEQYFGPGTRLTVT.

In its sample, this clone was seen a few times. The sample contains more than one DNA sequence encoding this CDR3. The chain carries TRBV18 and TRBJ2-5; D is ambiguous. V was clipped by 3 bases and J by 1 base, with 6 bases between them. CDR1 is KGHSH and CDR2 is LQKENI in the germline V gene. The CDR3 is 13 residues long. The CDR3 DNA reads as TGTGCCAGCTCACCTAACAGCCAAGAGACCCAGTACTTC. Encoded protein: CASSPNSQETQYF.

This clone was picked up one time. The same CDR3 arises from other DNA sequences in this sample as well. The chain employs TRBV2 and TRBJ1-1; D unresolved. The CDR3 has 14 residues. Trimming stripped 1 base from V and 0 bases from J, with 6 bases between. The germline gives CDR1 SNHLY, CDR2 FYNNEI. The CDR3 sequence is CASSEGVLNTEAFF. The CDR3, as DNA: TGTGCCAGCAGTGAAGGAGTTTTGAACACTGAAGCTTTCTTT.

The CDR3 DNA reads TGTGCCAGCAGTGAACATACAGGGGGCGGTTTCGCGACCCAGTACTTC. It codes for CASSEHTGGGFATQYF. The chain links TRBV2 to TRBJ2-5; TRBD1 matches 9 bases. CDR1 and CDR2 from the germline V gene are SNHLY and FYNNEI. V was pared by 2 bases and J by 7 bases, with 11 bases of the junction left unmatched. The CDR3 covers 16 residues. The variable domain in full, completed from reference TRBV2 and TRBJ2-5, reads EPEVTQTPSHQVTQMGQEVILRCVPISNHLYFYWYRQILGQKVEFLVSFYNNEISEKSEIFDDQFSVERPDGSNFTLKIRSTKLEDSAMYFCASSEHTGGGFATQYFGPGTRLLVL.

The V and J genes are TRBV7-8 and TRBJ2-2; the D gene could be TRBD1 or TRBD2 (5 bases each). The CDR3 is made up of 16 amino acids. Germline V gene sequence: CDR1 SGHVS, CDR2 FQNEAQ. Trimming pared 3 bases from V and 2 bases from J, leaving 13 bases between. In DNA, the CDR3 is TGTGCCAGCAGCTTGGGGGACGGAATAAACACCGGGGAGCTGTTTTTT. Translation: CASSLGDGINTGELFF.

This chain connects TRBV18 to TRBJ2-5; D is uncertain. The V gene lost 3 bases and the J gene lost 5 bases, with 10 bases spanning the gap. The CDR3 totals 13 residues. Germline V gene data show CDR1 as KGHSH and CDR2 as LQKENI. CDR3 nucleotide sequence: TGTGCCAGCTCACCGAAGGTGGGGGAGACCCAGTACTTC. Encoded protein: CASSPKVGETQYF.

CDR3 amino acids: CAWSVVTASEAFF. The CDR3 DNA sequence: TGTGCCTGGAGTGTGGTGACAGCCTCTGAAGCTTTCTTT. The chain employs TRBV30 and TRBJ1-1; a weak D match, TRBD1 (5 bases). The CDR3 is made up of 13 amino acids. CDR1 GTSNPN and CDR2 SVGIG come from the germline V gene (reference sequence). Between the trimmed V and J ends, which lost 0 bases and 6 bases, there was a span of 11 bases.

This chain uses TRBV4-3 with TRBJ2-7, with D perhaps matching TRBD1 or TRBD2 (5 bases each). The length of the CDR3 is 15 residues. Germline CDR1 reads LGHNA; CDR2 reads YSLEER. Trimming cost V 3 bases and J 2 bases, with 14 bases left between them. The chain's CDR3 is CASSHAGTQTYEQYF. In nucleotides, the CDR3 is TGCGCCAGCAGCCACGCCGGGACCCAAACCTACGAGCAGTACTTC.

The genes are TRBV10-3 and TRBJ2-3; 7 bases fit TRBD2. Germline values: CDR1 ENHRY, CDR2 SYGVKD. This CDR3 contains 12 residues. J gave up 1 base and V 10 bases, and 2 bases lay outside the gene matches. The CDR3 coding sequence is TGTGCCACAGGGAGGGGCACAGATACGCAGTATTTT. Its translation is CATGRGTDTQYF.

The chain has TRBV5-4 and TRBJ2-1, with a tentative D call TRBD2 (7 bases). The CDR3 is made up of 14 amino acids. Germline CDR1 is SGHNT and CDR2 is YYREEE (reference sequence). The V gene lost 4 bases and the J gene lost 5 bases, with 13 bases spanning the gap. CDR3: CASSTGTTNNEQFF. In nucleotides, the CDR3 is TGTGCCAGCAGCACAGGGACTACAAACAATGAGCAGTTCTTC.

On this clone: The sample carries other DNA sequences with the same CDR3. This rearrangement joins TRBV6-6 to TRBJ2-7; the D gene is possibly TRBD2 (5 bases). The V and J ends lost 3 bases and 1 base respectively, with 10 bases between them. Germline assignment: CDR1 MNHNY and CDR2 SVGAGI (reference sequence). This CDR3 spans 14 amino acids. The CDR3, as DNA: TGTGCCAGCAGTTATAGCGCGGATTCCTACGAGCAGTACTTC. Translating it yields CASSYSADSYEQYF.

The chain recombines TRBV7-6 with TRBJ1-2; D not resolved. The V end lost 0 bases, the J end lost 4 bases, and 6 bases lay between the germline ends. CDR1 and CDR2 from the germline V gene are SGHVS and FNYEAQ. The CDR3 has 13 amino acids. In DNA form, the CDR3 reads TGTGCCAGCAGCTTAGCGCTGGGCTATGGCTACACCTTC. Translating gives CASSLALGYGYTF.

The J gene is TRBJ1-2, the V gene TRBV5-1; D is possibly TRBD1 (5 bases). The CDR3 spans 14 residues. With 4 bases removed from V and 4 bases from J, the gap between germline ends came to 14 bases. Germline CDR1 SGHRS, CDR2 YFSETQ. Written as DNA, the CDR3 is TGCGCCAGCAGCACCCTACAGAGGGGCTATGGCTACACCTTC. This encodes CASSTLQRGYGYTF.

The rearrangement uses TRBV7-2 and TRBJ1-6, with TRBD1 matching 7 bases. Germline values: CDR1 SGHTA, CDR2 FQGNSA. The CDR3 runs to 16 residues. Germline trimming cut 3 bases from V and 6 bases from J; bases unmatched to any gene: 8. Written as DNA, the CDR3 is TGTGCCAGCAGCTTTAGAAGGGGGCAAGGTAATTCACCCCTCCACTTT. Translation: CASSFRRGQGNSPLHF.

The J gene is TRBJ1-5, the V gene TRBV4-3; maybe TRBD1 (5 bases). Trimming stripped 0 bases from V and 3 bases from J, with 12 bases between. The CDR3 loop spans 16 amino acids. The germline V gene encodes CDR1 LGHNA and CDR2 YSLEER. Here the CDR3 DNA reads TGCGCCAGCAGCCAAGATAAGGGACGGTTCAATCAGCCCCAGCATTTT. This codes for CASSQDKGRFNQPQHF.

J is TRBJ1-2 and V is TRBV5-4; D uncertain. Trimming stripped 4 bases from V and 12 bases from J, with 19 bases between. This CDR3 contains 13 residues. Germline lookup yields CDR1 SGHNT and CDR2 YYREEE (reference sequence). The CDR3 sequence: CASSLREGGGHTF. Here the CDR3 DNA reads TGTGCCAGCAGCCTACGGGAGGGCGGTGGGCACACCTTC. The full variable domain, its missing parts supplied by reference TRBV5-4 and TRBJ1-2, is ETGVTQSPTHLIKTRGQQVTLRCSSQSGHNTVSWYQQALGQGPQFIFQYYREEENGRGNFPPRFSGLQFPNYSSELNVNALELDDSALYLCASSLREGGGHTFGSGTRLTVV.

This rearrangement joins TRBV6-1 to TRBJ1-4; tentative D call: TRBD1 (6 bases). CDR3 size: 16 residues. The ends were cut back, 1 base at V and 3 bases at J, with 12 bases in the middle. Per the germline V gene, CDR1 is MNHNS and CDR2 is SASEGT. CDR3 protein: CASSEGDRLSNEKLFF. The CDR3 DNA is TGTGCCAGCAGTGAAGGAGACAGGCTGTCTAATGAAAAACTGTTTTTT.